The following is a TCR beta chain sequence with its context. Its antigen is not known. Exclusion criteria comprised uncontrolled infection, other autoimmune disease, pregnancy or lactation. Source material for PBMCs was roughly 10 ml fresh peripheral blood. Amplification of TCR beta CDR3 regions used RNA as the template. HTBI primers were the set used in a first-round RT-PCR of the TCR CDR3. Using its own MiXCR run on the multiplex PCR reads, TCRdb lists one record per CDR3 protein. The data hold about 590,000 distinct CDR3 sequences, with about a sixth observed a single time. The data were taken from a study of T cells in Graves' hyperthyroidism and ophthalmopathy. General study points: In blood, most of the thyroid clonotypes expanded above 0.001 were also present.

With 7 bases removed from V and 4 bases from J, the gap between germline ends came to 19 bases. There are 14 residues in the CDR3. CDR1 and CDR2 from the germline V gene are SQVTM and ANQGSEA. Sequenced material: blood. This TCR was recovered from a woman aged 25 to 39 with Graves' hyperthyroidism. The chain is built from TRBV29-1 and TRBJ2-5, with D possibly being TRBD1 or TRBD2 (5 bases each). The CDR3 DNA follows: TGCAGCGGTCGAATCGCCGGGACCCGAGAGACCCAGTACTTC. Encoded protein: CSGRIAGTRETQYF.